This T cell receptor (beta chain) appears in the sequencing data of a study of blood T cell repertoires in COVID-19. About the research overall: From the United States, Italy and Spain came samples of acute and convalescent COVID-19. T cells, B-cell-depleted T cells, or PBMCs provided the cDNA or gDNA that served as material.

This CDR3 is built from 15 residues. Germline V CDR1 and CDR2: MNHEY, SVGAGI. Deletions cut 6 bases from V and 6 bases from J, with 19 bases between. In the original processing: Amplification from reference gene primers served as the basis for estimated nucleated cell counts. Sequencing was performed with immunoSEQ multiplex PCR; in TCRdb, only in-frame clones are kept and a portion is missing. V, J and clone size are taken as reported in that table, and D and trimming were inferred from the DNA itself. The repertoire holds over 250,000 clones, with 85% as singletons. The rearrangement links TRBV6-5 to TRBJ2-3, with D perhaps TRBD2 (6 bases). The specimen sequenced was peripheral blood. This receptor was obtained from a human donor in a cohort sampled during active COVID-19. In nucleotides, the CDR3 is TGTGCCAGCAGACACCCCGGAGGGGCTGGGGATACGCAGTATTTT. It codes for CASRHPGGAGDTQYF.